The clone carrying this TCR beta chain showed up many times. The antigen remains unidentified. The data were obtained in a study of identical twins. The CDR3 covers 14 residues. Per the germline V gene, CDR1 is DFQATT and CDR2 is SNEGSKA (reference sequence). The germline V and J ends were trimmed by 3 bases and 5 bases, with 17 bases remaining between them. General study findings and limits: Rather than following the same donors, the conclusions depended on cross-sectional statistical analysis. Analyses of zero insertions could be partly confounded by invariant MAIT and iNKT cells.

One entry per CDR3 protein, called by TCRdb with MiXCR from the 5' RACE reads. Of more than 650,000 distinct CDR3 sequences listed, roughly 6% are singletons. Specimen: naive T cells sorted from blood. This TCR was sampled from a man younger than 30 in good health. This chain connects TRBV20-1 to TRBJ2-7, with D possibly being TRBD1 (6 bases). CDR3 amino acids: CSASKTGYRDEQYF. The CDR3 DNA is TGCAGTGCTAGTAAAACAGGGTATAGAGACGAGCAGTACTTC.